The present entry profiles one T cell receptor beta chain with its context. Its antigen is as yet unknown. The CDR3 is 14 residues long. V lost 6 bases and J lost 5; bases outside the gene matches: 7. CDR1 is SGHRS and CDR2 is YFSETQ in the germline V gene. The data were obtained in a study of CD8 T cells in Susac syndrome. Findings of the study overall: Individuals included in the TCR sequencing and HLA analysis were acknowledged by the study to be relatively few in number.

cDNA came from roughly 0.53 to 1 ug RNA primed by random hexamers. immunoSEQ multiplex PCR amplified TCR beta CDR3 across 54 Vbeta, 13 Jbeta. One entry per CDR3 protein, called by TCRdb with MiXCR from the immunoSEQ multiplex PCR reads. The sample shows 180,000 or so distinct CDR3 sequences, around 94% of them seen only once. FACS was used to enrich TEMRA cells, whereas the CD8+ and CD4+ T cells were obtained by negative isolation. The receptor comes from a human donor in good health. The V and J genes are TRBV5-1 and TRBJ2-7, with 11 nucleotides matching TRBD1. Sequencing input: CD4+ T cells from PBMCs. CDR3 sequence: CASTLGQGADEQYF. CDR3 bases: TGCGCCAGCACCCTAGGACAGGGGGCGGACGAGCAGTACTTC.